These 15 T cell receptor beta chains share one sample of origin, sequenced in a study of blood T cell repertoires in COVID-19. Sequenced by immunoSEQ multiplex PCR; TCRdb stores in-frame clones only, minus some. The data hold fewer than 250,000 clones, with 80% to 90% observed a single time. The specimen sequenced was PBMCs or T cells enriched from blood (not recorded which). The source of these receptors is a woman in her forties with acute COVID-19.

This sequence joins TRBV5-6 and TRBJ1-2; 8 bases map to TRBD1. The CDR3 is 14 residues long. The germline V gene encodes CDR1 SGHDT and CDR2 YYEEEE. V lost 0 bases and J lost 5; bases outside the gene matches: 3. As DNA, the CDR3 is TGTGCCAGCAGCTTGGTAGGGACAGGTTATGGCTACACCTTC. This translates into CASSLVGTGYGYTF.

The chain recombines TRBV28 with TRBJ2-5, with D possibly matching TRBD1 (5 bases). The germline gives CDR1 MDHEN, CDR2 SYDVKM. The V and J ends lost 6 bases and 2 bases respectively, with 16 bases between them. CDR3 size: 15 residues. In nucleotides, the CDR3 is TGTGCCAGCAGCGAGTCAAGGGGTCGGCAAGAGACCCAGTACTTC. This gives the protein CASSESRGRQETQYF.

This sequence joins TRBV3-1 (or the pseudogene TRBV3-2) and TRBJ2-1, with D possibly matching TRBD1 (6 bases). The V end was cut by 1 base, the J end by 9 bases, with 25 bases between. Per the germline V gene, CDR1 is LGHDT and CDR2 is YNNKEL (reference sequence). This CDR3 region has 18 residues. The CDR3 DNA reads as TGTGCCAGCAGCCAAGTCCCCCAGGGGCGACGGGATGCTCCTGAGCAGTTCTTC. This gives the protein CASSQVPQGRRDAPEQFF.

The chain links TRBV2 to TRBJ1-2; 9 nucleotides align to TRBD1. From germline, CDR1 is SNHLY and CDR2 FYNNEI. This CDR3 region has 15 residues. The ends lost 4 bases at V and 4 bases at J; junction bases unmatched: 7. CDR3 in DNA: TGTGCCAGCAGTGTTGGGACAGGGCGCCTCTATGGCTACACCTTC. This gives the protein CASSVGTGRLYGYTF.

Here the CDR3 reads CASSLERVIDEQFF. Here the CDR3 DNA reads TGTGCCAGCAGCTTAGAGAGGGTCATCGATGAGCAGTTCTTC. The V gene is TRBV11-2, the J gene TRBJ2-1; TRBD2 is a possible D gene (5 bases). Per germline, CDR1 SGHAT and CDR2 FQNNGV. The CDR3 consists of 14 residues. V shed 0 bases and J shed 8 bases, with 11 bases lying between them.

The gene calls are TRBV7-2 and TRBJ2-3; possible D gene TRBD2, 6 bases. Trimming removed 2 bases at V and 4 bases at J, with 7 bases between. This CDR3 contains 13 residues. Germline loops: CDR1 SGHTA, CDR2 FQGNSA. This CDR3 reads CASSLTGADTQYF. CDR3 DNA: TGTGCCAGCAGCTTAACGGGAGCAGATACGCAGTATTTT.

V gene TRBV14 combines with J gene TRBJ2-5; 7 nucleotides match TRBD1. The germline CDR1 and CDR2 sequences are SGHDN and FVKESK. After removal of 3 bases from V and 0 bases from J, the junction contained 1 base not matched to a gene. There are 14 residues in the CDR3. CDR3 coding DNA: TGTGCCAGCAGCCAGGGACAGTACCAAGAGACCCAGTACTTC. Translating it yields CASSQGQYQETQYF.

The rearrangement uses TRBV5-1 and TRBJ1-3, with a tentative D call TRBD1 (5 bases). V was shortened by 2 bases and J by 1 base, with 7 bases between the two germline ends. Germline CDR1 and CDR2: SGHRS and YFSETQ. The CDR3 is 14 residues long. The CDR3 loop reads CASSFDSSGNTIYF. In DNA form, the CDR3 reads TGCGCCAGCAGCTTCGACAGTTCTGGAAACACCATATATTTT.

This chain links TRBV7-9 with TRBJ2-1, with 9 bases identical to TRBD2. Germline loops: CDR1 SEHNR, CDR2 FQNEAQ (reference sequence). V lost 2 bases and J lost 6; bases outside the gene matches: 2. This CDR3 has 14 amino acids. CDR3 sequence reads: CASSLRSGSNEQFF. The CDR3, as DNA: TGTGCCAGCAGCTTACGTAGCGGGAGCAATGAGCAGTTCTTC.

The V and J genes are TRBV12-3 or TRBV12-4 and TRBJ1-1, with TRBD1 matching 8 bases. The CDR3 extends over 13 amino acids. V lost 3 bases, J lost 8 bases, and 5 bases stayed unmatched. CDR3: CASSLDRVGEAFF. In DNA form, the CDR3 reads TGTGCCAGCAGTTTGGACAGGGTGGGAGAAGCTTTCTTT.

The rearrangement links TRBV10-3 to TRBJ2-5, with D possibly matching TRBD2 (7 bases). This CDR3 has 12 residues. CDR1 and CDR2 (germline): ENHRY, SYGVKD. Deletions cut 9 bases from V and 5 bases from J, with 13 bases between. The CDR3 DNA follows: TGTGCCATTTCACAGGGAGGGGAGACCCAGTACTTC. It translates to CAISQGGETQYF.

The V and J genes are TRBV7-3 and TRBJ2-3, with 10 nucleotides matching TRBD2. CDR1 and CDR2 from the germline V gene are SGHTA and FQGTGA. This CDR3 is built from 16 residues. The V gene end was trimmed by 5 bases and the J gene end by 1 base; junction bases not matched to a gene: 6. The CDR3 region has the DNA TGTGCCAGCAGCGACGCCGGGACTAGCGGCACAGATACGCAGTATTTT. Its translation is CASSDAGTSGTDTQYF. The entire variable domain, with the rest obtained from reference TRBV7-3 and TRBJ2-3, is as follows: GAGVSQTPSNKVTEKGKYVELRCDPISGHTALYWYRQSLGQGPEFLIYFQGTGAADDSGLPNDRFFAVRPEGSVSTLKIQRTERGDSAVYLCASSDAGTSGTDTQYFGPGTRLTVL.

The chain carries TRBV6-4 and TRBJ1-1, with D perhaps TRBD1 (5 bases). The germline CDR1 and CDR2 sequences are MRHNA and SNTAGT. V was pared by 0 bases and J by 0 bases, with 8 bases between. CDR3 length: 15 amino acids. DNA of the CDR3: TGTGCCAGCAGTGACTCTGGGGGGATGAACACTGAAGCTTTCTTT. It codes for CASSDSGGMNTEAFF.

The chain recombines TRBV24-1 with TRBJ2-3, with 8 bases fitting TRBD2. The CDR3 covers 15 residues. Per the germline V gene, CDR1 is KGHDR and CDR2 is SFDVKD. V shed 1 base, J shed 7 bases, and the junction held 6 bases outside the gene matches. CDR3 residues: CATSDFPIAGHTQYF. CDR3 nucleotide sequence: TGTGCCACCAGTGATTTCCCGATAGCGGGACATACGCAGTATTTT.

This chain joins TRBV5-1 and TRBJ2-7; 12 nucleotides line up with TRBD1. Germline V gene sequence: CDR1 SGHRS, CDR2 YFSETQ. Trimming removed 3 bases from V and 5 bases from J; junction bases left unmatched: 6. This CDR3 has 15 residues. CDR3 sequence (DNA): TGCGCCAGCAGCTCTGAGGGACAGGGGGCCCACGAGCAGTACTTC. It encodes CASSSEGQGAHEQYF.